This T cell receptor beta chain was sequenced for a study of T cell responses to AZD1222 COVID-19 vaccine. General study points: Baseline antibody screening turned up just a handful of seropositive AZD1222 recipients. A reported finding is that nearly half of spike-specific TCRs target unmutated variant regions.

Data came from immunoSEQ multiplex PCR; TCRdb stores just in-frame clones and leaves some out. Among roughly 100,000 clones, around 92% were seen once, and the ten largest hold over 40%. V was pared by 1 base and J by 0 bases, with 13 bases between. Germline values: CDR1 LGHNA, CDR2 YSLEER. The CDR3 runs to 16 residues. As to this clone: Its antigen is not known.

The sequence was obtained from an adult in good health. The source was peripheral blood, collected on day 0 of AZD1222 vaccination. The chain carries TRBV4-3 and TRBJ2-7, with a possible D match to TRBD2 (6 bases). This CDR3 is CASSQGFRRDSYEQYF. DNA for the CDR3: TGCGCCAGCAGCCAAGGCTTCAGGCGGGACTCCTACGAGCAGTACTTC.